A selection of T cell receptor beta chains follows, all from one sample in a study of T cell changes during pregnancy in multiple sclerosis. Repertoires were generated with immunoSEQ multiplex PCR, while TCRdb's copy carries only in-frame clones and drops some. This sample has approximately 92,000 clones; approximately 93% occur once, and the top ten carry 0.99%. Sequences were derived from peripheral blood, sampled after pregnancy. Receptors were obtained from a female donor with multiple sclerosis, enrolled in a pregnancy study. CDR3s include the opening cysteine and the closing phenylalanine or tryptophan. A D gene is named only where the DNA matches it firmly. Size is stated for part of the rows, as once, few or many counts, or as a class when the clone is expanded.

v_call: TRBV5-4
d_call: -
j_call: TRBJ1-4
clone_size: -
cdr3_aa: CASSPGQNNEKLFF
cdr3_nt: TGTGCCAGCAGCCCTGGACAGAATAATGAAAAACTGTTTTTT

v_call: TRBV6-1
d_call: TRBD1
j_call: TRBJ2-1
clone_size: -
cdr3_aa: CASTTGTAEQFF
cdr3_nt: TGTGCCAGCACTACCGGGACAGCGGAGCAGTTCTTC

v_call: TRBV4-2
d_call: TRBD2
j_call: TRBJ2-3
clone_size: -
cdr3_aa: CASSQVTTPRGRGGTQYF
cdr3_nt: TGTGCCAGCAGCCAAGTAACGACCCCCCGCGGGAGAGGTGGGACGCAGTATTTT

v_call: TRBV21-1
d_call: -
j_call: TRBJ2-3
clone_size: -
cdr3_aa: CASSKGDMRGTDTQYF
cdr3_nt: TGTGCCAGCAGCAAAGGGGACATGAGGGGCACAGATACGCAGTATTTT

v_call: TRBV19
d_call: -
j_call: TRBJ2-5
clone_size: -
cdr3_aa: CASSIASTGQAETQYF
cdr3_nt: TGTGCCAGTAGTATAGCCAGCACAGGTCAAGCGGAGACCCAGTACTTC

v_call: TRBV7-2
d_call: -
j_call: TRBJ2-6
clone_size: once
cdr3_aa: CASSVTRDSGANVLTF
cdr3_nt: TGTGCCAGCAGCGTCACCAGGGACTCTGGGGCCAACGTCCTGACTTTC

v_call: TRBV11-2
d_call: -
j_call: TRBJ2-3
clone_size: once
cdr3_aa: CASSASGGPVDTQYF
cdr3_nt: TGTGCCAGCAGCGCCTCCGGAGGGCCTGTAGATACGCAGTATTTT

v_call: TRBV28
d_call: TRBD2
j_call: TRBJ2-1
clone_size: -
cdr3_aa: CASRRGGTGSGEQFF
cdr3_nt: TGTGCCAGCAGGCGGGGAGGGACCGGATCTGGGGAGCAGTTCTTC

v_call: TRBV15
d_call: -
j_call: TRBJ2-5
clone_size: -
cdr3_aa: CATSRDRGKETQYF
cdr3_nt: TGTGCCACCAGCAGAGATCGAGGTAAAGAGACCCAGTACTTC

v_call: TRBV5-6
d_call: TRBD2
j_call: TRBJ2-1
clone_size: once
cdr3_aa: CASSLEPSGTHEQFF
cdr3_nt: TGTGCCAGCAGCTTGGAGCCTAGCGGGACCCATGAGCAGTTCTTC

v_call: TRBV19
d_call: -
j_call: TRBJ1-5
clone_size: -
cdr3_aa: CASSRRFGFNQPQHF
cdr3_nt: TGTGCCAGTAGTCGGCGTTTCGGGTTCAATCAGCCCCAGCATTTT

v_call: TRBV6-5
d_call: -
j_call: TRBJ1-2
clone_size: -
cdr3_aa: CASSYAGGYGYTF
cdr3_nt: TGTGCCAGCAGTTATGCGGGGGGCTATGGCTACACCTTC

v_call: TRBV11-2
d_call: TRBD2
j_call: TRBJ2-7
clone_size: few
cdr3_aa: CASRFGTSGVSSYEQYF
cdr3_nt: TGTGCCAGCAGGTTCGGGACTAGCGGGGTGAGCTCCTACGAGCAGTACTTC

v_call: TRBV29-1
d_call: TRBD2
j_call: TRBJ2-1
clone_size: -
cdr3_aa: CSVITGTSGITYNEQFF
cdr3_nt: TGCAGCGTTATAACCGGGACTAGCGGGATTACCTACAATGAGCAGTTCTTC

v_call: TRBV2
d_call: TRBD2
j_call: TRBJ2-1
clone_size: -
cdr3_aa: CASSEQTLARNEQFF
cdr3_nt: TGTGCCAGCAGTGAGCAGACACTAGCGAGAAATGAGCAGTTCTTC

v_call: TRBV5-1
d_call: TRBD1
j_call: TRBJ1-4
clone_size: -
cdr3_aa: CASSFLGQGEKLFF
cdr3_nt: TGCGCCAGCAGCTTTCTCGGACAGGGGGAAAAACTGTTTTTT

v_call: TRBV5-8
d_call: -
j_call: TRBJ2-7
clone_size: -
cdr3_aa: CASSAETYEQYF
cdr3_nt: TGTGCCAGCAGCGCGGAAACCTACGAGCAGTACTTC

v_call: TRBV5-1
d_call: -
j_call: TRBJ2-5
clone_size: -
cdr3_aa: CASSRVAGGETQYF
cdr3_nt: TGCGCCAGCAGCCGGGTCGCCGGGGGAGAGACCCAGTACTTC

v_call: TRBV28
d_call: -
j_call: TRBJ2-3
clone_size: -
cdr3_aa: CASKGRNADTQYF
cdr3_nt: TGTGCCAGCAAGGGGAGGAACGCAGATACGCAGTATTTT

v_call: TRBV9
d_call: -
j_call: TRBJ2-3
clone_size: -
cdr3_aa: CASSASTDTQYF
cdr3_nt: TGTGCCAGCAGCGCTAGCACAGATACGCAGTATTTT

v_call: TRBV4-1
d_call: -
j_call: TRBJ2-3
clone_size: -
cdr3_aa: CASSQVPVSLADTDTQYF
cdr3_nt: TGCGCCAGCAGCCAAGTGCCGGTTTCCCTAGCAGACACAGATACGCAGTATTTT

v_call: TRBV5-1
d_call: -
j_call: TRBJ2-2
clone_size: -
cdr3_aa: CASSLDPSGSSGTGELFF
cdr3_nt: TGCGCCAGCAGCTTGGACCCCTCCGGGAGTAGCGGTACCGGGGAGCTGTTTTTT

v_call: TRBV6-6
d_call: -
j_call: TRBJ2-2
clone_size: -
cdr3_aa: CASTLRGTLNTGELFF
cdr3_nt: TGTGCCAGCACTCTAAGGGGGACCCTGAACACCGGGGAGCTGTTTTTT